The clone carrying this T cell receptor (beta chain) has at least ten counts. Investigators prepared the TCR beta libraries by applying iRepertoire HTBI primers and Arm-PCR of CDR3 regions. MiXCR, applied by TCRdb to the multiplex PCR reads, yields one record per CDR3 protein. The data contain 200,000 to 250,000 distinct CDR3 sequences, around 19% of them singletons. The entry originates in a study of regulatory T cells in long-lasting Graves disease. Time point: newly diagnosed GD, antithyroid drugs for less than 3 months. Scientists built the TCR library using RNA that was extracted from PBMCs. In each case, Graves' disease was diagnosed per American Thyroid Association guidelines. From an endocrinology department in Xi'an, China, came the patients. Separately, the same data were catalogued under a study of T cells in Graves' hyperthyroidism and ophthalmopathy. Per that paper: Expanded thyroid clonotypes (above 0.001) were mostly also found in blood.

This TCR was sampled from a woman aged 25 to 39 with Graves disease. Material: peripheral blood mononuclear cells (PBMCs), obtained at new diagnosis, from a patient treated with antithyroid drugs.

CDR3 DNA: TGTGCCATCAGTGAGTCGTTGGGAATTGGGTATAGCAATCAGCCCCAGCATTTT. Translated, it gives CAISESLGIGYSNQPQHF. This chain links TRBV10-3 with TRBJ1-5; D uncertain. Germline values: CDR1 ENHRY, CDR2 SYGVKD. The CDR3 is made up of 18 amino acids. The V gene lost 0 bases and the J gene lost 0 bases, with 15 bases spanning the gap.